This T cell receptor beta chain comes out of a study of somatic reversion in DOCK8 deficiency (TCRdb year 2020). Context from the whole study: The study compared T cell receptor beta repertoires of DOCK8-deficient patients, DOCK8-revertant patients and healthy volunteers. The study examined how somatic reversion of pathogenic DOCK8 variants changes lymphocyte differentiation and function in DOCK8 deficiency. The DOCK8-deficient patients included in the study had been previously reported. Summary of the overall study and its limitations: The source material for each sample, whole blood versus PBMCs, was not specified per sample in the methods.

Library prep was done by multiplex PCR. TRB libraries were made by one-step amplicon PCR using EuroClonality-NGS primers on around 0.095 ug genomic DNA. TRB amplicons were sequenced on Illumina MiSeq instruments with 2 x 250 bp version 2 chemistry. As for the authors' bioinformatics: Primary TRB sequence analysis and V(D)J annotation were performed with IMGT/HighV-QUEST. Repertoire diversity and composition were evaluated with VDJtools after removing nonfunctional clones and downsampling for comparisons between samples. TCRdb reworked the public reads: Q25 trimming with fastp, MiXCR clone assembly, productive beta chains retained. Rows with one shared CDR3 protein collapse into an entry with the most common genes and DNA. Here the V and J calls rest on TCRdb's processing, not on the authors' analysis. In all, the sample holds approximately 1,500 distinct CDR3 sequences, and approximately 17% of those were seen once. 75% to 80% of the sample lies in the top ten.

Compared with the rest of its sample, this clonotype is medium-sized (0.01 to 0.1%). Its target antigen remains unknown. One base away there is no much larger clone; base qualities are not given. For the TCR repertoire analysis, genomic DNA was extracted either from whole blood samples or from PBMCs. A few DOCK8-revertant patients were sampled, some at multiple time points. The germline V gene specifies SGHDT as CDR1 and YYEEEE as CDR2. V ends up 2 bases short and J 0 bases short, with an unmatched junction base count of 2. There are 15 amino acids in the CDR3, from cysteine to phenylalanine inclusive. Solely the CDR3 DNA is kept, with 45 bases framed from the first base.

The rearrangement combines TRBV5-6 with TRBJ1-1; 9 nucleotides in the junction match TRBD1. The TCR comes from a human donor with DOCK8 deficiency. The sample comprised blood. Taken with the paper, the label for cell subset or site translates to: DOCK8-deficient patient with somatic reversion. The bases are TGTGCCAGCAGCTTAGGGACAGGGTTGAACACTGAAGCTTTCTTT. The translation is CASSLGTGLNTEAFF. The full variable domain, completed from the reference TRBV5-6 and TRBJ1-1 proteins outside the CDR3, reads DAGVTQSPTHLIKTRGQQVTLRCSPKSGHDTVSWYQQALGQGPQFIFQYYEEEERQRGNFPDRFSGHQFPNYSSELNVNALLLGDSALYLCASSLGTGLNTEAFFGQGTRLTVV.